The 20 T cell receptor beta chains below come from one sample, sequenced in a study of vaccination and CD4 T cells after COVID-19 (dated by TCRdb to 2022 to 2024). Library preparation used PCR. The sequencing machine was an Illumina iSeq 100. TCR sequencing of DNA from cultured CD4+ T cells used the Oncomine TCR Beta short-read assay at the Johns Hopkins FTIC core. Clones were called with MiXCR by TCRdb after fastp trimmed the public reads at Q25, and only in-frame beta chains were retained. Entries are consolidated by CDR3 protein sequence, retaining the most common genes and DNA. The sample table records approximately 16,000 distinct CDR3 sequences; roughly 56% of these occur just once. The ten largest clones take up approximately 7.4% of the sample. Antigens for these TCRs are unknown. The sample's treatment or condition label, decoded: roughly nine-day PBMC culture with coronavirus spike peptide pools or control peptides (ViraFEST assay).

Input material: CD4+ T cells from blood, cultured in vitro. The source of these receptors is a human donor who had recovered from COVID-19.

A single count supports this clonotype. The rearrangement links TRBV18 to TRBJ2-7; TRBD2 might be the D (6 bases). Germline values: CDR1 KGHSH, CDR2 LQKENI. CDR3 length: 14 residues. Between the trimmed V and J ends, which lost 6 bases and 0 bases, there was a span of 12 bases. DNA for the CDR3: TGTGCCAGCTCGCCGGGACTCCTCTCCTACGAGCAGTACTTC. This sequence encodes CASSPGLLSYEQYF. Combining the CDR3 with reference TRBV18 and TRBJ2-7 gives the whole variable domain NAGVMQNPRHLVRRRGQEARLRCSPMKGHSHVYWYRQLPEEGLKFMVYLQKENIIDESGMPKERFSAEFPKEGPSILRIQQVVRGDSAAYFCASSPGLLSYEQYFGPGTRLTVT.

The rearrangement uses TRBV20-1 and TRBJ1-6; TRBD1 aligns across 8 bases. V was clipped by 6 bases and J by 8 bases; unmatched bases: 15. The CDR3 sequence is 16 residues long. Germline V CDR1 and CDR2: DFQATT, SNEGSKA (reference sequence). CDR3 loop: CSAPRGESGGHSPLHF. DNA for the CDR3: TGCAGTGCCCCCCGGGGGGAGTCAGGGGGCCATTCACCCCTCCACTTT.

The CDR3 here is CASTRDSGGTPGTQYF. CDR3 DNA: TGTGCCAGCACGAGGGATAGCGGGGGAACGCCTGGGACCCAGTACTTC. J is TRBJ2-5 and V is TRBV7-2; 9 positions match TRBD2. With 7 bases clipped from V and 7 bases from J, the junction kept 16 bases outside the gene matches. This CDR3 region has 16 residues. The germline gives CDR1 SGHTA, CDR2 FQGNSA.

This rearrangement joins TRBV20-1 to TRBJ2-3, with 11 bases identical to TRBD2. This CDR3 comprises 15 residues. Germline CDR1 reads DFQATT; CDR2 reads SNEGSKA (reference sequence). Unmatched junction bases numbered 5, after V lost 5 bases and J lost 1 base. CDR3 DNA sequence: TGCAGTGCTTCCGGGACTAGCGGCCGCACAGATACGCAGTATTTT. It encodes CSASGTSGRTDTQYF.

This clonotype was observed once. V usage is TRBV5-1 and J usage is TRBJ1-2; the D is unclear. With 0 bases removed from V and 6 bases from J, the gap between germline ends came to 9 bases. CDR1 is SGHRS and CDR2 is YFSETQ in the germline V gene. This CDR3 region has 13 residues. As DNA, the CDR3 is TGCGCCAGCAGCTTGGGCGGGTCTAATGGCTACACCTTC. Protein product: CASSLGGSNGYTF.

This chain uses TRBV18 with TRBJ2-4, with D unresolved. CDR1 is KGHSH, CDR2 LQKENI, per germline. V was pared by 6 bases and J by 0 bases, with 15 bases between. CDR3 length: 16 amino acids. This CDR3 reads CASSPDRDLAKNIQYF. The DNA of the CDR3 is TGTGCCAGCTCCCCCGACCGAGATCTAGCCAAAAACATTCAGTACTTC.

J is TRBJ2-2 and V is TRBV20-1, with D possibly being TRBD1 (6 bases). Per the germline V gene, CDR1 is DFQATT and CDR2 is SNEGSKA (reference sequence). CDR3 length equals 13 residues. The V and J ends lost 5 bases and 6 bases respectively, with 13 bases between them. The CDR3 DNA reads TGCAGTGCTGCAGGGGTCAGGGCCGGGGAGCTGTTTTTT. It specifies CSAAGVRAGELFF.

This sequence joins TRBV7-2 and TRBJ2-7, with D maybe TRBD2 (5 bases). From germline, CDR1 is SGHTA and CDR2 FQGNSA. V shed 0 bases and J shed 5 bases, with 14 bases lying between them. This CDR3 spans 15 amino acids. For the CDR3, the DNA is TGTGCCAGCAGCTTAGCGGGTAGGGCGGGCGACGAGCAGTACTTC. Encoded protein: CASSLAGRAGDEQYF.

The gene calls are TRBV7-6 and TRBJ2-7; D not certain. Germline-derived CDR1 and CDR2 are SGHVS and FNYEAQ. Trimming removed 3 bases from V and 0 bases from J, with 18 bases in between. CDR3 length equals 17 residues. The CDR3 loop is CASSFDFLRHPSYEQYF. Here the CDR3 DNA reads TGTGCCAGCAGCTTTGATTTTTTGCGGCACCCCTCCTACGAGCAGTACTTC.

This clonotype was found a few times. V is TRBV19 and J is TRBJ1-1; D uncertain. The CDR3 length is 13 residues. With 3 bases removed from V and 7 bases from J, the gap between germline ends came to 12 bases. Per the germline V gene, CDR1 is LNHDA and CDR2 is SQIVND (reference sequence). CDR3 amino acids: CASSIGWYGEAFF. The CDR3 DNA follows: TGTGCCAGTAGTATCGGTTGGTATGGTGAAGCTTTCTTT.

In this sample, this clonotype turned up a few times. V is TRBV7-9 and J is TRBJ1-2, with D unclear. V was trimmed by 5 bases and J by 8 bases, leaving 6 bases between them. The CDR3 sequence is 10 residues long. Germline-derived CDR1 and CDR2 are SEHNR and FQNEAQ (reference sequence). As DNA, the CDR3 is TGTGCCAGCAGCATGGGGGGCTACACCTTC. This codes for CASSMGGYTF.

This clonotype was counted between two and nine times. The chain joins TRBV20-1 to TRBJ1-2; D is unclear. The germline V gene encodes CDR1 DFQATT and CDR2 SNEGSKA (reference sequence). CDR3 length: 16 residues. The ends were cut back, 0 bases at V and 7 bases at J, with 21 bases in the middle. As DNA, the CDR3 is TGCAGTGCTAGAGATCGGGTTTTGCCGGGAAAGGGTGGCTACACCTTC. The encoded protein is CSARDRVLPGKGGYTF.

This clonotype was picked up a small number of times. J is TRBJ1-3 and V is TRBV20-1; D unresolved. With 6 bases removed from V and 4 bases from J, the gap between germline ends came to 10 bases. Germline lookup yields CDR1 DFQATT and CDR2 SNEGSKA (reference sequence). There are 12 residues in the CDR3. CDR3 sequence (DNA): TGCAGTGCCGCCACGGGGGGAAACACCATATATTTT. This gives the protein CSAATGGNTIYF.

The chain recombines TRBV12-3 or TRBV12-4 with TRBJ1-5; no clear D gene. Trimming removed 3 bases at V and 6 bases at J, with 12 bases between. The CDR3 has 14 residues. CDR3 sequence (DNA): TGTGCCAGCAGTTTTGGATTATGGGGTCAGCCCCAGCATTTT. Residues: CASSFGLWGQPQHF.

This sequence joins TRBV7-8 and TRBJ2-5, with 8 positions matching TRBD2. The CDR3 loop spans 14 amino acids. Germline V lookup: CDR1 SGHVS, CDR2 FQNEAQ. V trimming: 9 bases; J trimming: 5 bases; junction bases outside the gene matches: 11. The CDR3 spells CASLRGGRKETQYF. The CDR3 DNA sequence: TGTGCCAGTCTTCGGGGGGGTCGGAAGGAGACCCAGTACTTC.

The CDR3 bases are TGCGCCAGCAGCCAAGAATTACTAGCGGGAAAATACGAGCAGTACTTC. Encoded protein: CASSQELLAGKYEQYF. This sequence joins TRBV4-3 and TRBJ2-1; 10 bases are shared with TRBD2. TRBJ2-7 matches the DNA end more closely, so the J call is doubtful. This CDR3 is built from 16 residues. The germline V gene encodes CDR1 LGHNA and CDR2 YSLEER.

This chain uses TRBV6-1 with TRBJ2-1, with a tentative D call TRBD2 (5 bases). Germline CDR1 and CDR2: MNHNS and SASEGT. The CDR3 runs to 13 residues. V gave up 7 bases and J gave up 6 bases, with 13 bases separating them. The CDR3 here is CASKLLAGNEQFF. CDR3 bases: TGTGCCAGCAAGTTGCTAGCTGGCAATGAGCAGTTCTTC.

This chain uses TRBV6-1 with TRBJ2-5; 10 nucleotides align to TRBD2. The trim removed 6 bases at V and 9 bases at J, leaving 13 bases unmatched. Germline-derived CDR1 and CDR2 are MNHNS and SASEGT. This CDR3 is built from 15 residues. In nucleotides, the CDR3 is TGTGCCAGCAGCCCTAGCGGGGGCACAAGTTTTTCCCAGTACTTC. Translated: CASSPSGGTSFSQYF.

This clonotype was observed a single time. This rearrangement joins TRBV28 to TRBJ2-7, with D possibly being TRBD2 (6 bases). This CDR3 is built from 12 residues. Germline CDR1 reads MDHEN; CDR2 reads SYDVKM. V was cut by 8 bases and J by 0 bases, with 8 bases left in between. The CDR3: CASRGSSYEQYF. CDR3 nucleotides: TGTGCCAGCCGGGGGAGCTCCTACGAGCAGTACTTC.

V gene TRBV27 combines with J gene TRBJ2-3; 11 positions match TRBD2. CDR3 length: 17 residues. Trimming at V came to 2 bases and at J to 9 bases, leaving 13 bases not matched to a gene. CDR1 is MNHEY and CDR2 is SMNVEV in the germline V gene (reference sequence). CDR3 in amino acids: CASSLATSGSPIYTQYF. CDR3 coding DNA: TGTGCCAGCAGTTTAGCTACTAGCGGGAGCCCCATCTACACGCAGTATTTT.